What follows is one T cell receptor beta chain and its context. This record belongs to a study of blood T cell repertoires in COVID-19. In the study overall: Samples of COVID-19 (acute and convalescent) were obtained from the United States, Italy and Spain. PBMCs, B-cell-depleted T cells, or T cells provided the cDNA or gDNA that made up the material.

The authors' processing: Reference gene primer amplification gave nucleated cell count estimates. Libraries were prepared by immunoSEQ multiplex PCR; TCRdb keeps only in-frame clonotypes and omits some of them. The V and J calls and clone size are taken from that table; D and trimming were inferred from the DNA. The sample includes some 250,000 clones, around 90% seen only once; the top ten take 6% to 9%. Trimming took off 6 bases at V and 0 bases at J, with 12 bases between the two ends. The CDR3 is made up of 16 amino acids. The germline gives CDR1 MNHEY, CDR2 SMNVEV (reference sequence). This receptor was identified in a man aged 55 to 70 who had recovered from COVID-19. The sequenced material came from peripheral blood. The J gene is TRBJ1-6, the V gene TRBV27; no clear D gene. The chain's CDR3 is CASSSQPGSYNSPLHF. The CDR3 nucleotides are TGTGCCAGCAGCTCTCAACCGGGCTCCTATAATTCACCCCTCCACTTT.